Below, 18 T cell receptor beta chains from the same sample are listed, as sequenced in a study of T cells in Graves' hyperthyroidism and ophthalmopathy. Template material for amplifying TCR beta CDR3 regions consisted of RNA transcripts. In the first-round RT-PCR of the TCR CDR3, the HTBI primer set was used. TCRdb reprocessed the multiplex PCR reads with MiXCR, giving one entry per CDR3 protein. Of around 440,000 distinct CDR3 sequences listed, less than 20% are singletons. The sample comprised blood. These receptors all stem from a woman aged 18-35 years with Graves' hyperthyroidism.

J is TRBJ2-5 and V is TRBV20-1; D is possibly TRBD1 (6 bases). The CDR3 has 13 amino acids. The germline V gene has CDR1 DFQATT and CDR2 SNEGSKA (reference sequence). The V gene lost 3 bases and the J gene lost 2 bases, with 10 bases spanning the gap. The CDR3 sequence: CSASIQGQETQYF. The CDR3, as DNA: TGCAGTGCTAGTATCCAGGGGCAAGAGACCCAGTACTTC.

The chain joins TRBV6-2 or TRBV6-3 to TRBJ1-2, with 7 nucleotides matching TRBD1. The V segment lost 5 bases and the J segment 6 bases; nucleotides outside the gene matches: 6. The CDR3 has 13 amino acids. The germline V gene encodes CDR1 MNHEY and CDR2 SVGEGT. In nucleotides, the CDR3 is TGTGCCAGCAGTGGACTTCAGGGGGATGGCTACACCTTC. This gives the protein CASSGLQGDGYTF.

There are a few counts of this clonotype. CDR3 in DNA: TGCGCCAGCTCAGATCAGGGAGGGAGTGAAAAACTGTTTTTT. It codes for CASSDQGGSEKLFF. The chain couples TRBV5-1 to TRBJ1-4; the D gene is possibly TRBD1 (5 bases). V lost 7 bases and J 7 bases, leaving 17 bases between the germline ends. Germline V lookup: CDR1 SGHRS, CDR2 YFSETQ. There are 14 residues in the CDR3.

This clonotype was counted a single time. The V gene is TRBV27, the J gene TRBJ1-5; D gene ambiguous. Looked up from germline, CDR1 is MNHEY and CDR2 is SMNVEV (reference sequence). V lost 9 bases, J lost 6 bases, and 21 bases lay in between. The CDR3 covers 15 residues. The CDR3 sequence: CASSIPDGGSQPQHF. The CDR3 bases are TGTGCCAGTAGTATCCCGGACGGAGGGAGTCAGCCCCAGCATTTT.

This clonotype has at least ten counts. The chain is built from TRBV12-5 and TRBJ2-7; maybe TRBD1 (6 bases). The CDR3 covers 16 residues. CDR1 and CDR2 (germline): LGHNT, FRNRAP. Trimming stripped 0 bases from V and 3 bases from J, with 15 bases between. This chain's CDR3 is CASGLVLGTGLYEQYF. Written as DNA, the CDR3 is TGTGCTAGTGGTTTGGTACTGGGAACAGGGCTCTACGAGCAGTACTTC.

At least ten counts were recorded for this clonotype. The rearrangement joins TRBV2 to TRBJ2-5; 7 bases are a match to TRBD1. The CDR3 length is 15 residues. V lost 5 bases, J lost 5 bases, and 11 bases stayed unmatched. CDR1 and CDR2 from the germline V gene are SNHLY and FYNNEI. In nucleotides, the CDR3 is TGTGCCAGCAGTAGACAGGGCCCCCCAATGGAGACCCAGTACTTC. Protein sequence: CASSRQGPPMETQYF.

This clonotype was seen at least ten times. The CDR3 loop reads CARRLGGDTQYF. CDR3 nucleotides: TGTGCCAGGAGACTAGGGGGGGATACGCAGTATTTT. The V call is TRBV2, the J call TRBJ2-3, with D perhaps given as TRBD1 or TRBD2 (6 bases each). The CDR3 is 12 residues long. V lost 9 bases, J lost 6 bases, and 13 bases lay in between. Germline assignment: CDR1 SNHLY and CDR2 FYNNEI. The full variable domain, rest sourced from reference TRBV2 and TRBJ2-3, is EPEVTQTPSHQVTQMGQEVILRCVPISNHLYFYWYRQILGQKVEFLVSFYNNEISEKSEIFDDQFSVERPDGSNFTLKIRSTKLEDSAMYFCARRLGGDTQYFGPGTRLTVL.

This clonotype was detected ten times or more. The genes are TRBV19 and TRBJ1-2; no definite D call. Trimming pared 3 bases from V and 4 bases from J, leaving 9 bases between. The CDR3 is made up of 13 amino acids. The V gene's germline CDR1 is LNHDA and CDR2 SQIVND (reference sequence). CDR3 in amino acids: CASSIEKIYGYTF. CDR3 sequence (DNA): TGTGCCAGTAGTATCGAGAAGATCTATGGCTACACCTTC.

This clonotype was counted at least ten times. The chain carries TRBV5-1 and TRBJ2-3; D remains ambiguous. Germline V gives CDR1 SGHRS, CDR2 YFSETQ. This CDR3 comprises 13 residues. V was trimmed by 1 base and J by 4 bases, leaving 7 bases between them. CDR3 protein: CASSLSDPDTQYF. The DNA of the CDR3 is TGCGCCAGCAGCTTGTCGGACCCAGATACGCAGTATTTT.

The sample holds a few counts of this clonotype. The gene calls are TRBV20-1 and TRBJ2-7; 12 positions match TRBD2. The CDR3 is 16 residues long. The V gene end was trimmed by 3 bases and the J gene end by 4 bases; junction bases not matched to a gene: 10. Germline V gene data show CDR1 as DFQATT and CDR2 as SNEGSKA (reference sequence). CDR3 DNA: TGCAGTGCTAGCCCGACTAGCGGGGGCCCCCCATACGAGCAGTACTTC. This codes for CSASPTSGGPPYEQYF.

In its sample, this clonotype was seen many times. V gene TRBV30 combines with J gene TRBJ2-7; TRBD2 aligns across 7 bases. CDR1 GTSNPN and CDR2 SVGIG come from the germline V gene (reference sequence). V shed 2 bases, J shed 5 bases, and the junction held 9 bases outside the gene matches. The CDR3 contains 14 residues. For the CDR3, the DNA is TGTGCCTGGAGTACAGGAGGACGGGGGGACGAGCAGTACTTC. Protein sequence: CAWSTGGRGDEQYF. The full variable domain, in which reference TRBV30 and TRBJ2-7 provide the parts outside the CDR3, is SQTIHQWPATLVQPVGSPLSLECTVEGTSNPNLYWYRQAAGRGLQLLFYSVGIGQISSEVPQNLSASRPQDRQFILSSKKLLLSDSGFYLCAWSTGGRGDEQYFGPGTRLTVT.

This clonotype was detected ten times or more. CDR3 sequence reads: CASSSGTGLGGELFF. CDR3 bases: TGTGCCAGCAGCTCCGGGACAGGCCTTGGAGGGGAGCTGTTTTTT. The J gene is TRBJ2-2, the V gene TRBV7-2; TRBD1 aligns across 8 bases. This CDR3 comprises 15 residues. Germline trimming cut 4 bases from V and 8 bases from J; bases unmatched to any gene: 9. Germline V gives CDR1 SGHTA, CDR2 FQGNSA.

This clonotype occurred many times. This chain links TRBV18 with TRBJ2-3; D not certain. The length of the CDR3 is 12 residues. Germline loops: CDR1 KGHSH, CDR2 LQKENI. With 7 bases removed from V and 2 bases from J, the gap between germline ends came to 7 bases. CDR3 bases: TGTGCCAGCTTCCGGATCACAGATACGCAGTATTTT. Translating gives CASFRITDTQYF.

This clonotype was counted a single time. For the CDR3, the DNA is TGTGCCAGCAGCCTAGGGTTGGATGGCTACACCTTC. Translated, it gives CASSLGLDGYTF. V gene TRBV7-9 combines with J gene TRBJ1-2; D remains unclear. The CDR3 has 12 amino acids. V was pared by 5 bases and J by 6 bases, with 10 bases between. Germline CDR1 reads SEHNR; CDR2 reads FQNEAQ (reference sequence).

This clonotype has a count of ten or more. This rearrangement joins TRBV10-3 to TRBJ2-1, with 8 bases that match TRBD2. The junction had 8 bases not matched to a gene; V was cut back by 10 bases and J by 6 bases. The CDR3 is 13 amino acids. Germline CDR1 reads ENHRY; CDR2 reads SYGVKD. CDR3 sequence: CATGLASRNEQFF. The CDR3 nucleotides are TGTGCCACCGGACTAGCCTCCCGCAATGAGCAGTTCTTC.

The sample holds many counts of this clonotype. The V gene is TRBV28, the J gene TRBJ2-1; 8 bases are a match to TRBD1. The CDR3 is 16 amino acids. Unmatched junction bases numbered 9, after V lost 3 bases and J lost 5 bases. The germline gives CDR1 MDHEN, CDR2 SYDVKM. Here the CDR3 reads CASSFPSTGADNEQFF. The DNA for the CDR3 is TGTGCCAGCAGTTTTCCCTCGACAGGGGCGGACAATGAGCAGTTCTTC. The variable domain in full, with the rest retrieved from reference TRBV28 and TRBJ2-1, is DVKVTQSSRYLVKRTGEKVFLECVQDMDHENMFWYRQDPGLGLRLIYFSYDVKMKEKGDIPEGYSVSREKKERFSLILESASTNQTSMYLCASSFPSTGADNEQFFGPGTRLTVL.

The table lists this clonotype with a few counts. CDR3 residues: CASGFPGLADTQYF. The CDR3 region has the DNA TGCGCCAGCGGATTCCCGGGACTAGCTGATACGCAGTATTTT. This sequence joins TRBV5-1 and TRBJ2-3, with TRBD2 matching 9 bases. Germline lookup yields CDR1 SGHRS and CDR2 YFSETQ. The V gene end was trimmed by 7 bases and the J gene end by 6 bases; junction bases not matched to a gene: 9. CDR3 length: 14 amino acids.

This clonotype was detected ten times or more. The chain joins TRBV12-3 or TRBV12-4 to TRBJ2-1; TRBD1 is a possible D gene (6 bases). V lost 2 bases to trimming and J lost 3 bases, with 11 bases between them. The CDR3 loop spans 15 amino acids. In DNA form, the CDR3 reads TGTGCCAGCAGTTTAACTAGGGGACACTACAATGAGCAGTTCTTC. Translation gives CASSLTRGHYNEQFF.